This T cell receptor (beta chain) was identified in a study of CD8 T cells in Susac syndrome. Bulk CD8+ and CD4+ cells came from magnetic negative isolation; CD8+ TEMRA by FACS. CDR1 and CDR2 from the germline V gene are ENHRY and SYGVKD. The CDR3 covers 13 residues. Trimming removed 10 bases from V and 6 bases from J, with 18 bases in between. Random hexamers primed reverse transcription of 0.5 to 1 ug RNA. TCRdb re-derived calls from the immunoSEQ multiplex PCR reads in MiXCR, one entry per CDR3 protein. The data contain just over 300,000 distinct CDR3 sequences, about 91% of them singletons. V and J are TRBV10-3 and TRBJ1-1; D might be TRBD1 (5 bases). This receptor was obtained from a human donor with multiple sclerosis. Specimen: CD4+ T cells from PBMCs. The CDR3 here is CATGGGLGAEAFF. In nucleotides, the CDR3 is TGTGCCACGGGGGGGGGACTTGGGGCTGAAGCTTTCTTT.